The present entry profiles one T cell receptor (beta chain) with its context. Its antigen is undetermined. The junction and the germline gene differ at one end; a read error may be behind it. The data were taken from a study of T-cell memory formation after mild COVID-19. Study-level findings and limits: There was a balanced CD4/CD8 profile in clones contracting day 15 to 85, and later expanders leaned CD4+.

One entry per CDR3 protein results from TCRdb running MiXCR on the 5' RACE reads. Of 410,000 or so distinct CDR3 sequences listed, around a quarter are singletons. The clonotype was recovered from an adult woman who had mild COVID-19 (a few samples of this study predate the infection). Cell type and time point are not known. Input material: PBMCs or a T cell subset sorted from them (not recorded which).

CDR3: CASSLSPGDTEAFF. In DNA form, the CDR3 reads TGTGCTAGCAGCTTATCCCCCGGGGACACTGAAGCTTTCTTT. The J gene is TRBJ1-1, the V gene TRBV7-7, with D unresolved. The CDR3 has 14 amino acids. In germline, CDR1 is SSHAT, CDR2 FNYEAQ (reference sequence).